This TCR beta chain was sequenced for a study of beta chain features in type 1 diabetes. The authors reverse transcribed all of the isolated RNA, so sequencing captured expressed TCRB transcripts. Data came from immunoSEQ multiplex PCR; TCRdb stores just in-frame clones and leaves some out. The repertoire has 300,000 or so clones, under 8.5% of them found once; the top ten carry around 0.45%. The CDR3 runs 14 residues. V was pared by 4 bases and J by 1 base, with 10 bases between. Looked up from germline, CDR1 is SGHAT and CDR2 is FQNNGV. The TCR was taken from a woman aged 18-29 years in good health. V gene TRBV11-2 combines with J gene TRBJ2-5; D is undetermined. Sequencing used central memory CD4+ T cells from blood. For the CDR3, the DNA is TGTGCCAGCAGCTCCTTCGCGGCCCAAGAGACCCAGTACTTC. Its protein product is CASSSFAAQETQYF.